This TCR beta chain was identified during a study of blood T cell repertoires in COVID-19. TCRdb's copy holds only in-frame clones and misses some; the assay was immunoSEQ multiplex PCR. The sample includes about 140,000 clones, 88% of them seen just once. Germline V gene sequence: CDR1 SNHLY, CDR2 FYNNEI. There are 11 residues in the CDR3. V lost 6 bases to trimming and J lost 4 bases, with 7 bases between them. This sequence was found in a man aged 50 to 59 with active or convalescent COVID-19. Sequenced: peripheral blood. This chain links TRBV2 with TRBJ2-7; no clear D. CDR3 residues: CASRVGYEQYF. Written as DNA, the CDR3 is TGTGCCAGCAGAGTCGGGTACGAGCAGTACTTC.